This T cell receptor (beta chain) was identified during a study of shared clonotypes between healthy human individuals. From germline, CDR1 is SEHNR and CDR2 FQNEAQ (reference sequence). Trimming at V came to 3 bases and at J to 5 bases, leaving 7 bases not matched to a gene. The CDR3 is made up of 15 amino acids. The data were produced by immunoSEQ multiplex PCR, yet TCRdb's version contains in-frame clones alone and is incomplete. Here the sample spans 1.4 million to 1.5 million clones, roughly 96% being singletons. The V call is TRBV7-9, the J call TRBJ2-3; 8 bases line up with TRBD2. The sequence derives from a young man in good health. The sample was naive CD4+ T cells sorted from blood. Subset reported: CD45RA+ positively selected. CDR3 in DNA: TGTGCCAGCAGCTTTAAGCGGGAGTCGAGAGATACGCAGTATTTT. As protein: CASSFKRESRDTQYF.